This T cell receptor beta chain emerged from a study of T cell changes during pregnancy in multiple sclerosis. CDR1 is GTSNPN and CDR2 is SVGIG in the germline V gene (reference sequence). CDR3 length: 12 residues. Trimming took 0 bases from V and 4 from J, leaving 5 bases between them. Here immunoSEQ multiplex PCR was the method, and the copy in TCRdb shows in-frame clones only, minus some. The data hold about 79,000 clones, with 90% to 95% observed a single time. The origin of this receptor is a female donor with multiple sclerosis, enrolled in a pregnancy study. The V and J genes are TRBV30 and TRBJ2-3; D unclear. Sequenced here: CD4+ T cells from peripheral blood mononuclear cells, sampled in the second trimester of pregnancy. This chain's CDR3 is CAWSVISDTQYF. The CDR3 DNA is TGTGCCTGGAGTGTAATATCAGATACGCAGTATTTT.